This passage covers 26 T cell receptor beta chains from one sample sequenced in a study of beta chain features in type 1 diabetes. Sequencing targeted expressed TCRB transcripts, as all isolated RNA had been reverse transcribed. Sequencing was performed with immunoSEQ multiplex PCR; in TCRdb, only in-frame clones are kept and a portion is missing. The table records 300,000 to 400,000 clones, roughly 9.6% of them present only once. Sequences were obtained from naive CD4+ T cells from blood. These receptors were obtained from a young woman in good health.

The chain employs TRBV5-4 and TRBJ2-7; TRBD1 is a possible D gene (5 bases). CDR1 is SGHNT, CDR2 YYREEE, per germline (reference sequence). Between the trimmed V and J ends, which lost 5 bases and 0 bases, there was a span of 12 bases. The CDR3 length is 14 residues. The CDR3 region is CASRPVGDSYEQYF. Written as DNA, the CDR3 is TGTGCCAGCAGGCCAGTAGGGGACTCCTACGAGCAGTACTTC.

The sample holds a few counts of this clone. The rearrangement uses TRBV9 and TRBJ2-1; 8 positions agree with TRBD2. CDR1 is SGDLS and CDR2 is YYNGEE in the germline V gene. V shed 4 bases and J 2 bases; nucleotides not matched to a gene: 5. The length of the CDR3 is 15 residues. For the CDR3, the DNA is TGTGCCAGCAGCATAAGCGGGAGCGCCTACAATGAGCAGTTCTTC. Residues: CASSISGSAYNEQFF.

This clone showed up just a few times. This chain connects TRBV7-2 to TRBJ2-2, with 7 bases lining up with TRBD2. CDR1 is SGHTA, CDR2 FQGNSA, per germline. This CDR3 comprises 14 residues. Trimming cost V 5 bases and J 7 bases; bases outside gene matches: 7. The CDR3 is CASSRGREGGELFF. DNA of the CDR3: TGTGCCAGCAGCCGGGGGAGGGAGGGCGGGGAGCTGTTTTTT.

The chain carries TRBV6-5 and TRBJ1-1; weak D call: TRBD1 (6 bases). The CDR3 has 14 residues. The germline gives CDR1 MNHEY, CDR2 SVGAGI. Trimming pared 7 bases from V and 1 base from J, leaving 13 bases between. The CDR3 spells CASIFSTGNTEAFF. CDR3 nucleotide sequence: TGTGCCAGCATATTTTCGACAGGGAACACTGAAGCTTTCTTT.

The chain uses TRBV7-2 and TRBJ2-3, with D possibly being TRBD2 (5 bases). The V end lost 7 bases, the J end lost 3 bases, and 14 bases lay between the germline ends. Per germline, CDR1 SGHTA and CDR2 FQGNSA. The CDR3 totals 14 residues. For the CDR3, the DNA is TGTGCCAGCATGGCCGGACTTTTAACAGATACGCAGTATTTT. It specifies CASMAGLLTDTQYF.

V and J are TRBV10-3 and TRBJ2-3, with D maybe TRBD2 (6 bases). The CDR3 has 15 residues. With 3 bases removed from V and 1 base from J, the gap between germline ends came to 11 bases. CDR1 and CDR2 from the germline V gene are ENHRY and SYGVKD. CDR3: CAISDGSSGTDTQYF. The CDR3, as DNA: TGTGCCATCAGTGACGGGAGTAGCGGCACAGATACGCAGTATTTT.

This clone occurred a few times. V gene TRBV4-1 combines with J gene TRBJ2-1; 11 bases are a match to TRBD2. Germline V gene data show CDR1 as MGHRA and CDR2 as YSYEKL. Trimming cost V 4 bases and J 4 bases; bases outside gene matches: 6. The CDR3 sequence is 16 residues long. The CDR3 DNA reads TGCGCCAGCAGCCGGGGACTAGCGGAACCATACAATGAGCAGTTCTTC. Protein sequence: CASSRGLAEPYNEQFF.

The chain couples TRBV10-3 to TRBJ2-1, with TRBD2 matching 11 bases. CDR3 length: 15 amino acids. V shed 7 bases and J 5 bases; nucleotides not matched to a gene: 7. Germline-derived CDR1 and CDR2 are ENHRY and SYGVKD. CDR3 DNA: TGTGCCATCACCAAGCAACTAGCGGGAGACAATGAGCAGTTCTTC. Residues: CAITKQLAGDNEQFF.

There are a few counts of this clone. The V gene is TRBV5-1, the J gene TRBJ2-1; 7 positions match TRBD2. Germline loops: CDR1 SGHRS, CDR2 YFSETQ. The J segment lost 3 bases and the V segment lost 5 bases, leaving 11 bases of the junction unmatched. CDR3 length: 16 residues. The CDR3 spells CASSNGAGASYNEQFF. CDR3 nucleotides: TGCGCCAGCAGTAATGGGGCGGGAGCCAGCTACAATGAGCAGTTCTTC.

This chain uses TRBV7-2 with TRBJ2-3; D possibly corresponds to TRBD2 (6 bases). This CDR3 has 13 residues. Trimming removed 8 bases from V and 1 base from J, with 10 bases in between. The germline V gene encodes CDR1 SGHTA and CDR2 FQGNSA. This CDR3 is CASRRGGTDTQYF. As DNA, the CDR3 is TGTGCCAGCCGGCGCGGGGGCACAGATACGCAGTATTTT.

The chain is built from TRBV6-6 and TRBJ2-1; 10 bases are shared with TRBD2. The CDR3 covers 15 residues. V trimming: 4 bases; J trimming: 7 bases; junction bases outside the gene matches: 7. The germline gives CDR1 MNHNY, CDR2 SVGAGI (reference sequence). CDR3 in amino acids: CASSSGLAEGNEQFF. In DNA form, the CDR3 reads TGTGCCAGCAGTTCCGGACTAGCGGAGGGGAATGAGCAGTTCTTC.

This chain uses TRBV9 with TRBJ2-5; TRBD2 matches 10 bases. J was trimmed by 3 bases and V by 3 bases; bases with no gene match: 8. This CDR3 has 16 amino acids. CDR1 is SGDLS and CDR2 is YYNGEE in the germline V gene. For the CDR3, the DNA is TGTGCCAGCAGCGGCTCCGGGACTAGCGTCAAAGAGACCCAGTACTTC. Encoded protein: CASSGSGTSVKETQYF.

The CDR3 DNA reads as TGTGCCAGCAGCTTAGAGAGAGGAAGTCCCCCGACCCAGTACTTC. This codes for CASSLERGSPPTQYF. The chain combines TRBV7-2 with TRBJ2-5; no reliable D call. Germline CDR1 is SGHTA and CDR2 is FQGNSA. The V and J ends lost 1 base and 7 bases respectively, with 16 bases between them. The length of the CDR3 is 15 residues.

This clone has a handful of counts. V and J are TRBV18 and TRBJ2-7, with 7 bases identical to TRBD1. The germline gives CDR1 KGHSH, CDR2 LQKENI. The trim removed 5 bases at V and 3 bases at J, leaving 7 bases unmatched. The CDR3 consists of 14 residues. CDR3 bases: TGTGCCAGCTCAACAGACAGGGATAGCTACGAGCAGTACTTC. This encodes CASSTDRDSYEQYF.

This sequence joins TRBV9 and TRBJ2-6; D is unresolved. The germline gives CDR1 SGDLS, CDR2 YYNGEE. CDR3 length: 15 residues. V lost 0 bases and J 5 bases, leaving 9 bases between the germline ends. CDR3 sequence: CASSVGSGWANVLTF. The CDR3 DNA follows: TGTGCCAGCAGCGTAGGATCCGGGTGGGCCAACGTCCTGACTTTC.

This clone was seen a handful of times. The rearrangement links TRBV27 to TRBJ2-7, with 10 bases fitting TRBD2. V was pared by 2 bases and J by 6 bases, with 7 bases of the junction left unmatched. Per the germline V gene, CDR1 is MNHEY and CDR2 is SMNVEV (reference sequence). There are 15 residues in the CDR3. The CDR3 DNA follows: TGTGCCAGCAGTTTACTAGCGGGAGTACAGAGCGAGCAGTACTTC. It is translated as CASSLLAGVQSEQYF.

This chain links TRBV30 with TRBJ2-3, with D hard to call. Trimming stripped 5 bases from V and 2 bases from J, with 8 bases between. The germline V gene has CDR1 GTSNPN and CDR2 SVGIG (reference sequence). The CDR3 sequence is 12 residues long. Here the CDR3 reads CAWCTVTDTQYF. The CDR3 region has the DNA TGTGCCTGGTGCACAGTCACAGATACGCAGTATTTT.

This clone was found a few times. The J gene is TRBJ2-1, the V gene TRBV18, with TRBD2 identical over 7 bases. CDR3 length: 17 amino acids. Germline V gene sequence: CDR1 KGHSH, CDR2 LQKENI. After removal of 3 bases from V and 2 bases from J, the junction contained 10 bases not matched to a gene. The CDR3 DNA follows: TGTGCCAGCTCACCCCTAATAGCGGGTGGGGCCTACAATGAGCAGTTCTTC. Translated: CASSPLIAGGAYNEQFF.

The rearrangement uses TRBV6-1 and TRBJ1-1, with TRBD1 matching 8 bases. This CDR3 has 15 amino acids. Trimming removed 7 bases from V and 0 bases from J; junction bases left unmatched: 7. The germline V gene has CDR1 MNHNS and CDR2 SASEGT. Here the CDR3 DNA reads TGTGCCAGCAAAGTCCGGACAGGGCTGAACACTGAAGCTTTCTTT. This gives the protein CASKVRTGLNTEAFF.

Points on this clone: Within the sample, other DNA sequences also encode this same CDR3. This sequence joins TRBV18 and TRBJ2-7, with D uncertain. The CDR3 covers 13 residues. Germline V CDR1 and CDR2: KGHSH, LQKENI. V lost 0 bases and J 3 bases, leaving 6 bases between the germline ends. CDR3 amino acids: CASSPPGVYEQYF. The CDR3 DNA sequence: TGTGCCAGCTCACCACCGGGCGTCTACGAGCAGTACTTC.

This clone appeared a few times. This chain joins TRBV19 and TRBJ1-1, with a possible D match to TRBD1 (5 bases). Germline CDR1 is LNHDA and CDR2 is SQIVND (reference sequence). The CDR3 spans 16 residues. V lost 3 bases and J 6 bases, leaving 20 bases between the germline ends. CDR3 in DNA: TGTGCCAGTAGTATGTCTCGCAGGGCCGTAGGCGCTGAAGCTTTCTTT. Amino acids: CASSMSRRAVGAEAFF.

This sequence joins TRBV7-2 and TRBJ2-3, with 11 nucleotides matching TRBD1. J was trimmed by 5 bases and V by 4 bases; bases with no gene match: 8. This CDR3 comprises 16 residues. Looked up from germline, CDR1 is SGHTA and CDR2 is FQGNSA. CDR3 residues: CASSSAPGQGEDTQYF. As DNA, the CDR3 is TGTGCCAGCAGCTCGGCTCCGGGACAGGGGGAAGATACGCAGTATTTT.

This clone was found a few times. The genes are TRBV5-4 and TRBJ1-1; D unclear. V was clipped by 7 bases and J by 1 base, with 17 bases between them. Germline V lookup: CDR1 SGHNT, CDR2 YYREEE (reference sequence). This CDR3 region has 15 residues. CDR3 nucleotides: TGTGCCAGCGGAACAGAGGCGGCGGGGAACACTGAAGCTTTCTTT. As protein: CASGTEAAGNTEAFF.

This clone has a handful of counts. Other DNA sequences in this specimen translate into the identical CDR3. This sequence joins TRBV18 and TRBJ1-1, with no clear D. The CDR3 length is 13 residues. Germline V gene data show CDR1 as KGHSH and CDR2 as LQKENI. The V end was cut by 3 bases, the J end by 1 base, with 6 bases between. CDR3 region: CASSPSENTEAFF. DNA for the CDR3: TGTGCCAGCTCACCGAGTGAGAACACTGAAGCTTTCTTT.

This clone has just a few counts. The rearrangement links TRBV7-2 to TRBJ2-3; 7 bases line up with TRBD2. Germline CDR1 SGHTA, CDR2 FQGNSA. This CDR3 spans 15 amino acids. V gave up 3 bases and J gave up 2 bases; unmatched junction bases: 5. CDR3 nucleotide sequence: TGTGCCAGCAGCTTCGGGGCGGGAGCCACAGATACGCAGTATTTT. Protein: CASSFGAGATDTQYF.

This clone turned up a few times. The CDR3 here is CASSVLAGAREQYF. The CDR3 DNA is TGTGCCAGCAGCGTGCTAGCGGGAGCTCGAGAGCAGTACTTC. The J gene is TRBJ2-7, the V gene TRBV9; 10 positions agree with TRBD2. The CDR3 loop spans 14 amino acids. V was pared by 2 bases and J by 7 bases, with 6 bases of the junction left unmatched. Germline assignment: CDR1 SGDLS and CDR2 YYNGEE.